A selection of T cell receptor beta chains follows, all from one sample in a study of shared clonotypes between healthy human individuals. Clones were read by immunoSEQ multiplex PCR, and TCRdb kept only the in-frame ones, dropping some. Among over 2 million clones listed, just under 95% were seen once. The specimen sequenced was naive CD8+ T cells sorted from blood. The receptors come from a young man in good health. The CDR3 runs from the conserved cysteine through the conserved F or W. D genes are given only for firm matches. The size field is filled for only some rows; it gives once, few, many or a size class.

>NA|TRBJ2-7|NA|TRBV29-1
TGCAGCGCGGGGGGCAAGTTAAGCGAGCAGTACTTC
CSAGGKLSEQYF
>NA|TRBJ2-3|NA|TRBV2
TGTGCCAGCAGCCGAGTCCTTACAGATACGCAGTATTTT
CASSRVLTDTQYF
>TRBD2|TRBJ2-3|once|TRBV9
TGTGCCAGCAGCGTACCTCGCTCGGGACTAGCGTTTGCGGATACGCAGTATTTT
CASSVPRSGLAFADTQYF
>NA|TRBJ2-1|NA|TRBV6-5
TGTGCCAGCAGCTTTACAGGGATGGGGCAGTTCTTC
CASSFTGMGQFF
>NA|TRBJ1-1|NA|TRBV29-1
TGCAGCGCCGGGACATCGAACACTGAAGCTTTCTTT
CSAGTSNTEAFF
>TRBD1|TRBJ2-2|NA|TRBV5-1
TGCGCCAGCAGCTACTCGACAGGGTGGTCCGGGGAGCTGTTTTTT
CASSYSTGWSGELFF
>NA|TRBJ2-3|NA|TRBV28
TGTGCCAGCAGCCCGCATACGCTTAGCACAGATACGCAGTATTTT
CASSPHTLSTDTQYF
>NA|TRBJ1-2|NA|TRBV6-6
TGTGCCAGCAGTTACCAAGGAGCAGGGTACTATGGCTACACCTTC
CASSYQGAGYYGYTF
>NA|TRBJ2-1|NA|TRBV7-2
TGTGCCAGCAGCCTAGGCCGGCTGAATGAGCAGTTCTTC
CASSLGRLNEQFF
>TRBD1|TRBJ2-5|NA|TRBV6-1
TGTGCCAGCAGTGAAGACAGGGGCCTCCAAGAGACCCAGTACTTC
CASSEDRGLQETQYF
>NA|TRBJ1-1|NA|TRBV27
TGTGCCAGCAGTCATGGGCCTGGCACGAACACTGAAGCTTTCTTT
CASSHGPGTNTEAFF
>NA|TRBJ1-2|NA|TRBV9
TGTGCCAGCAGCGCTTGGGGGAGTACAGGTTCTGGTGGCTACACCTTC
CASSAWGSTGSGGYTF
>TRBD1|TRBJ2-7|NA|TRBV28
TGTGCCAGCAGTTTCACCGGGACAGTAGTCGACGAGCAGTACTTC
CASSFTGTVVDEQYF
>NA|TRBJ2-7|NA|TRBV18
TGTGCCAGCTCACCTCAAAGCTCCTACGAGCAGTACTTC
CASSPQSSYEQYF
>TRBD2|TRBJ2-7|NA|TRBV7-9
TGTGCCAGCAGCTTAGAGGGACTAGCGGGAGCACCCCACGGTGAGCAGTACTTC
CASSLEGLAGAPHGEQYF
>TRBD2|TRBJ2-5|NA|TRBV2
TGTGCCAGCAGTGAAAGACTAGCCTCTATAGGGGAGACCCAGTACTTC
CASSERLASIGETQYF
>NA|TRBJ1-2|NA|TRBV27
TGTGCCAGCAGTTTATACAGGGAGTCCTATGGCTACACCTTC
CASSLYRESYGYTF
>NA|TRBJ1-2|NA|TRBV7-8
TGTGCCAGCAGCTTAGCGAGGGCGGGGGCAACGTTGGGCTACACCTTC
CASSLARAGATLGYTF
>TRBD2|TRBJ2-1|NA|TRBV4-1
TGCGCCAGCAGCCAAGATATTGGGGGGGGATGGGCTGAGCAGTTCTTC
CASSQDIGGGWAEQFF
>TRBD2|TRBJ2-5|NA|TRBV4-1
TGCGCCAGCAGCCCCATCGGCCTAGCGGGGGAAGAGACCCAGTACTTC
CASSPIGLAGEETQYF
>TRBD1|TRBJ2-6|NA|TRBV7-9
TGTGCAGGGACAGGGGGCCACTCTGGGGCCAACGTCCTGACTTTC
CAGTGGHSGANVLTF
>TRBD2|TRBJ2-3|NA|TRBV2
TGTGCCAGCAGTGTTGGTTGGCTAGCGGGGAACACAGATACGCAGTATTTT
CASSVGWLAGNTDTQYF
>NA|TRBJ1-3|NA|TRBV13
TGTGCCAGCAGCGGCTCTGGAAACACCATATATTTT
CASSGSGNTIYF
>TRBD2|TRBJ2-1|NA|TRBV27
TGTGCCAGCAGTTTATCATCGGGGGGGTCCTACAATGAGCAGTTCTTC
CASSLSSGGSYNEQFF
>NA|TRBJ1-1|NA|TRBV15
TGTGCCACCAGCAGAGATCCCGGACCTAACACTGAAGCTTTCTTT
CATSRDPGPNTEAFF
>NA|TRBJ1-2|NA|TRBV5-6
TGTGCCAGCAGCTTGGGCAGGGGAGCGTTGTACACCTTC
CASSLGRGALYTF
>TRBD2|TRBJ2-1|NA|TRBV6-5
TGTGCCAGCAGTTACGCGACTAGCGGGAGAGGTGAGCAGTTCTTC
CASSYATSGRGEQFF
>NA|TRBJ1-1|NA|TRBV7-9
TGTGCCAGCAGCTCGACACGGAACACTGAAGCTTTCTTT
CASSSTRNTEAFF
>TRBD2|TRBJ2-1|NA|TRBV29-1
TGCAGCGTTTTAGTTGGGACTAGCGGGGACCATGAGCAGTTCTTC
CSVLVGTSGDHEQFF
>TRBD1|TRBJ2-1|NA|TRBV7-9
TGTGCCACCGTCCGGGACAGGGAATACAATGAGCAGTTCTTC
CATVRDREYNEQFF
>NA|TRBJ1-6|NA|TRBV5-1
TGCGCCAGCAGCTTGGTAGGGCTTAATTCACCCCTCCACTTT
CASSLVGLNSPLHF
>NA|TRBJ1-5|NA|TRBV28
TGTGCCAGCAGTTTATCGGGGGCTGGTCAGCCCCAGCATTTT
CASSLSGAGQPQHF
>TRBD2|TRBJ2-5|NA|TRBV27
TGTGCCAGCAGTGCCGGGACTACAGGACGAGAGACCCAGTACTTC
CASSAGTTGRETQYF
>NA|TRBJ2-5|NA|TRBV6-5
TGTGCCAGCAAGCTGATGGGGTTAGGAGAGACCCAGTACTTC
CASKLMGLGETQYF
>NA|TRBJ2-5|NA|TRBV25-1
TGTGCCAGCAGTGAAGGGGTCGCGGAGACCCAGTACTTC
CASSEGVAETQYF
>TRBD2|TRBJ2-7|NA|TRBV9
TGTGCCAGCAGCGTCCGAGGGGGACTAGCGGGAGACGAGCAGTACTTC
CASSVRGGLAGDEQYF
>TRBD1|TRBJ2-5|once|TRBV7-9
TGTGCCAGCGTGCAGACAGGGCAAGAGACCCAGTACTTC
CASVQTGQETQYF
>NA|TRBJ2-1|NA|TRBV6-5
TGTGCCAGCAGTTACTCGAATTCGATCGATGAGCAGTTCTTC
CASSYSNSIDEQFF
>TRBD1|TRBJ2-7|few|TRBV4-1
TGCGCCAGCAGCCAACCGGGACAGGGGGCCTACGAGCAGTACTTC
CASSQPGQGAYEQYF
>NA|TRBJ2-7|NA|TRBV27
TGTGCCAGCAGTCGGCTCGGGGACGGAACCTACGAGCAGTACTTC
CASSRLGDGTYEQYF
>NA|TRBJ1-6|NA|TRBV5-6
TGTGCCAGCAGCTTGGGAGGGGGGTCACCCCTCCACTTT
CASSLGGGSPLHF
>NA|TRBJ1-1|once|TRBV27
TGTGCCAGCAGTCCACGGGACTCGAGAACTGAAGCTTTCTTT
CASSPRDSRTEAFF
>NA|TRBJ2-3|NA|TRBV5-4
TGTGCCAGCAGCTTAGAAGGAGGAAGCACAGATACGCAGTATTTT
CASSLEGGSTDTQYF
>NA|TRBJ2-7|NA|TRBV7-2
TGTGCCAGCAGCCCCACTGCCCCCACCTCCCCCTTAGTCTTC
CASSPTAPTSPLVF
>NA|TRBJ2-3|NA|TRBV5-6
TGTGCCAGCAGCCCGCGGAGGAAACACACAGATACGCAGTATTTT
CASSPRRKHTDTQYF
>NA|TRBJ1-5|once|TRBV10-3
TGTGCCATCAGTGAGACTAGCAATCAGCCCCAGCATTTT
CAISETSNQPQHF
>TRBD1|TRBJ1-6|NA|TRBV9
TGTGCCAGCAGAGCTGGGACAGGGGGCTTCTCACCCCTCCACTTT
CASRAGTGGFSPLHF
>NA|TRBJ1-2|NA|TRBV11-2
TGTGCCAGCAGCTCGGACAGAAACTATGGCTACACCTTC
CASSSDRNYGYTF
>TRBD1|TRBJ2-7|NA|TRBV27
TGTGCCAGCAGTTGGGAGACAGGGGGCTACGAGCAGTACTTC
CASSWETGGYEQYF
>TRBD2|TRBJ2-1|NA|TRBV10-3
TGTGCCATCAGTGAAACGACCGGGACTAGCAGCCACAATGAGCAGTTCTTC
CAISETTGTSSHNEQFF
>NA|TRBJ1-3|NA|TRBV7-6
TGTGCCAGCAGCTTTGATGTCTCTGGAAACACCATATATTTT
CASSFDVSGNTIYF
>TRBD2|TRBJ2-5|NA|TRBV9
TGTGCCAGCAGCGTAGGGGCTAGCGGGGGCCAAGAGACCCAGTACTTC
CASSVGASGGQETQYF
>NA|TRBJ2-1|NA|TRBV13
TGTGCCAGCAGCTTAGTAGGGGCCTACAATGAGCAGTTCTTC
CASSLVGAYNEQFF
>TRBD1|TRBJ1-2|NA|TRBV7-9
TGTGCCAGCAGCTGGGACAGGGCCGCCTATGGCTACACCTTC
CASSWDRAAYGYTF
>TRBD2|TRBJ2-7|once|TRBV7-6
TGTGCCAGCAGCCCCCTACTAGCGGGAGGAGAAGACGAGCAGTACTTC
CASSPLLAGGEDEQYF
>TRBD2|TRBJ2-2|NA|TRBV14
TGTGCCAGCAGCCAAGTTAGCGGGGGTTACACCGGGGAGCTGTTTTTT
CASSQVSGGYTGELFF
>NA|TRBJ1-1|NA|TRBV4-3
TGCGCCAGCAGCTCCCCCAATGAAGCTTTCTTT
CASSSPNEAFF